The next 18 T cell receptor beta chains were all read from a single sample in a study of cytomegalovirus exposure and HLA in healthy donors (dated by TCRdb to 2017 to 2019). The method was the immunoSEQ multiplex PCR assay. For the multiplex PCR, a mixture combining 60 forward primers for TCR Vbeta segments and 13 reverse primers for TCR Jbeta segments was used. TCRdb obtained this table from immuneACCESS and retained in-frame rearrangements with V and J assigned. These tables miss some clones; where compared with another copy, unresolved V genes account for less than half of the shortfall, and the remainder is unexplained. The sample table on file contains some 120,000 clones. Approximately 1.9% of the sample is in the top ten clones. Material for sequencing was PBMCs. The receptors derive from a woman in her sixties in good health and CMV-seronegative.

The V call is TRBV7-9, the J call TRBJ2-6; D might be TRBD1 (6 bases). The CDR3 runs 15 residues. The germline V and J ends were trimmed by 3 bases and 1 base, with 7 bases remaining between them. Germline V gene data show CDR1 as SEHNR and CDR2 as FQNEAQ (reference sequence). CDR3: CASSFGQSGANVLTF. CDR3 nucleotide sequence: TGTGCCAGCAGCTTTGGACAGTCTGGGGCCAACGTCCTGACTTTC.

The chain employs TRBV13 and TRBJ2-3; TRBD1 matches at 8 bases. CDR1 and CDR2 (germline): PRHDT, FYEKMQ (reference sequence). The V and J ends lost 4 bases and 1 base, in that order; junction bases with no gene match: 7. The CDR3 sequence is 16 residues long. This CDR3 is CASSSTGDVRTDTQYF. The CDR3 coding sequence is TGTGCCAGCAGCTCGACAGGGGATGTTCGCACAGATACGCAGTATTTT.

The chain links TRBV14 to TRBJ2-6; 7 bases map to TRBD2. This CDR3 is 18 amino acids long. V was pared by 2 bases and J by 0 bases, with 7 bases of the junction left unmatched. Germline CDR1 reads SGHDN; CDR2 reads FVKESK. This CDR3 is CASSQPGLEPSGANVLTF. The DNA for the CDR3 is TGTGCCAGCAGCCAACCTGGACTAGAACCCTCTGGGGCCAACGTCCTGACTTTC.

This rearrangement joins TRBV14 to TRBJ2-7, with 8 bases that match TRBD1. V shed 4 bases, J shed 5 bases, and the junction held 7 bases outside the gene matches. The CDR3 has 14 amino acids. Germline V gene sequence: CDR1 SGHDN, CDR2 FVKESK. The CDR3 loop reads CASSPRTGKDEQYF. The CDR3 DNA sequence: TGTGCCAGCAGCCCGAGGACAGGGAAAGACGAGCAGTACTTC.

V gene TRBV2 combines with J gene TRBJ2-7, with 7 bases that match TRBD1. J gave up 3 bases and V 4 bases, and 3 bases lay outside the gene matches. The germline gives CDR1 SNHLY, CDR2 FYNNEI. This CDR3 is built from 13 residues. The CDR3 loop reads CASSATGIYEQYF. CDR3 in DNA: TGTGCCAGCAGTGCGACAGGGATCTACGAGCAGTACTTC.

V gene TRBV28 combines with J gene TRBJ2-7; no firm D call. V was shortened by 6 bases and J by 0 bases, with 3 bases between the two germline ends. The CDR3 runs 11 residues. CDR1 is MDHEN, CDR2 SYDVKM, per germline. CDR3 residues: CASSYSYEQYF. The DNA for the CDR3 is TGTGCCAGCAGCTACTCCTACGAGCAGTACTTC.

The chain uses TRBV25-1 and TRBJ2-2; D not certain. V lost 5 bases, J lost 4 bases, and 5 bases lay in between. Germline assignment: CDR1 MGHDK and CDR2 SYGVNS. The CDR3 is made up of 12 amino acids. CDR3 loop: CASSLFTGELFF. CDR3 in DNA: TGTGCCAGCAGTCTTTTCACCGGGGAGCTGTTTTTT.

The rearrangement joins TRBV19 to TRBJ1-5; D call uncertain. Trimming left V 5 bases short and J 7 bases short, with 15 bases between. The germline V gene encodes CDR1 LNHDA and CDR2 SQIVND (reference sequence). The CDR3 contains 14 residues. DNA of the CDR3: TGTGCCAGTAGTGGAGGCCCCGTAGAGCAGCCCCAGCATTTT. It encodes CASSGGPVEQPQHF.

The chain is built from TRBV2 and TRBJ2-7; the match to TRBD2 covers 14 bases. Germline assignment: CDR1 SNHLY and CDR2 FYNNEI. The CDR3 extends over 16 amino acids. The V segment lost 5 bases and the J segment 6 bases; nucleotides outside the gene matches: 9. CDR3 protein: CASSPTGLAGVSEQYF. The CDR3 region has the DNA TGTGCCAGCAGTCCCACGGGACTAGCGGGAGTAAGCGAGCAGTACTTC.

The chain carries TRBV7-9 and TRBJ2-4, with TRBD2 matching over 8 bases. The CDR3 sequence is 18 residues long. The J segment lost 1 base and the V segment lost 0 bases, leaving 8 bases of the junction unmatched. Germline V CDR1 and CDR2: SEHNR, FQNEAQ (reference sequence). The chain's CDR3 is CASSLALTGGLAKNIQYF. The CDR3 DNA follows: TGTGCCAGCAGCTTAGCGCTAACGGGGGGGCTGGCCAAAAACATTCAGTACTTC.

CDR3 DNA sequence: TGTGCTAGTGGTTTGCGGGTGAACACTGAAGCTTTCTTT. It codes for CASGLRVNTEAFF. The chain recombines TRBV12-5 with TRBJ1-1; D is unresolved. Looked up from germline, CDR1 is LGHNT and CDR2 is FRNRAP. The V and J ends lost 2 bases and 0 bases respectively, with 4 bases between them. The CDR3 contains 13 residues.

The chain is built from TRBV19 and TRBJ1-3, with 7 bases identical to TRBD1. CDR1 and CDR2 (germline): LNHDA, SQIVND (reference sequence). The trim removed 4 bases at V and 0 bases at J, leaving 3 bases unmatched. The CDR3 contains 15 residues. CDR3 loop: CASSTTGASGNTIYF. DNA for the CDR3: TGTGCCAGTAGTACCACAGGGGCCTCTGGAAACACCATATATTTT. Full variable domain (rest looked up from reference TRBV19 and TRBJ1-3): DGGITQSPKYLFRKEGQNVTLSCEQNLNHDAMYWYRQDPGQGLRLIYYSQIVNDFQKGDIAEGYSVSREKKESFPLTVTSAQKNPTAFYLCASSTTGASGNTIYFGEGSWLTVV.

The chain joins TRBV7-8 to TRBJ1-3; possible D gene TRBD1, 6 bases. CDR3 length: 16 amino acids. In germline, CDR1 is SGHVS, CDR2 FQNEAQ. Trimming removed 0 bases from V and 4 bases from J, with 13 bases in between. CDR3 sequence: CASSLASPGQGNTIYF. The CDR3 coding sequence is TGTGCCAGCAGCTTAGCATCCCCGGGACAAGGAAACACCATATATTTT.

The V and J genes are TRBV19 and TRBJ1-2; tentatively, D is TRBD1 (5 bases). Trimming removed 3 bases at V and 4 bases at J, with 18 bases between. The CDR3 is 16 residues long. The germline V gene encodes CDR1 LNHDA and CDR2 SQIVND (reference sequence). The chain's CDR3 is CASSMDGARVIYGYTF. CDR3 nucleotide sequence: TGTGCCAGTAGTATGGATGGGGCGCGAGTCATCTATGGCTACACCTTC.

The chain recombines TRBV29-1 with TRBJ2-3, with D possibly matching TRBD2 (5 bases). The CDR3 contains 15 residues. Between the trimmed V and J ends, which lost 3 bases and 1 base, there was a span of 14 bases. Germline V CDR1 and CDR2: SQVTM, ANQGSEA. The CDR3 spells CSVDGRAGRTDTQYF. CDR3 DNA sequence: TGCAGCGTTGACGGGCGGGCTGGGCGCACAGATACGCAGTATTTT.

The chain employs TRBV6-5 and TRBJ2-7, with TRBD1 identical over 9 bases. The CDR3 is made up of 14 amino acids. J lost 4 bases, V lost 5 bases, and 6 bases had no gene match. Germline V lookup: CDR1 MNHEY, CDR2 SVGAGI. The CDR3 protein is CASSPDRGGYEQYF. The CDR3 nucleotides are TGTGCCAGCAGTCCCGACAGGGGGGGATACGAGCAGTACTTC.

V and J are TRBV2 and TRBJ1-4, with D unclear. CDR1 SNHLY and CDR2 FYNNEI come from the germline V gene. The CDR3 runs to 14 residues. V dropped 4 bases and J dropped 3 bases, with 9 bases sitting between them. CDR3 protein: CASSGGGSNEKLFF. Written as DNA, the CDR3 is TGTGCCAGCAGTGGGGGAGGATCTAATGAAAAACTGTTTTTT.

The chain is built from TRBV19 and TRBJ2-7; 7 bases are a match to TRBD2. The CDR3 covers 14 residues. Looked up from germline, CDR1 is LNHDA and CDR2 is SQIVND (reference sequence). Trimming at V came to 8 bases and at J to 1 base, leaving 8 bases not matched to a gene. The CDR3 reads CASSNRGESYEQYF. The CDR3 bases are TGTGCCAGTTCTAACCGGGGGGAATCCTACGAGCAGTACTTC.